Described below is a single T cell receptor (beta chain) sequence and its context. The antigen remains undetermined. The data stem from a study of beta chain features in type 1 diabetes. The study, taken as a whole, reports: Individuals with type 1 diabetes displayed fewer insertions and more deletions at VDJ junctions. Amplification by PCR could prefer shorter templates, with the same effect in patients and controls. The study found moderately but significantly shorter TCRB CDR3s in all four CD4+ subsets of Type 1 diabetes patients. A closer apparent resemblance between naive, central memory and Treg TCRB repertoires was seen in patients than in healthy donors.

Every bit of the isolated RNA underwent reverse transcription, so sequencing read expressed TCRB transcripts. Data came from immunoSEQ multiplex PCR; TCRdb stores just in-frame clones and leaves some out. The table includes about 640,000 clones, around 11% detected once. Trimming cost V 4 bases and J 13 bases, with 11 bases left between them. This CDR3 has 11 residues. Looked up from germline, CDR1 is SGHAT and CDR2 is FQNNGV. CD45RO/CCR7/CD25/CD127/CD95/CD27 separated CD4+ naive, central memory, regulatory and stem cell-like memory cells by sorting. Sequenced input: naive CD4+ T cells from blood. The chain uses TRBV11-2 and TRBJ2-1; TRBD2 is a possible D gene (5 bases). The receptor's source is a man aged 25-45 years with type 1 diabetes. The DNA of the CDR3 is TGTGCCAGCAGCTCAACTAGAACTCAGTTCTTC. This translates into CASSSTRTQFF. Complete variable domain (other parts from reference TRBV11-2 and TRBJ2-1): EAGVAQSPRYKIIEKRQSVAFWCNPISGHATLYWYQQILGQGPKLLIQFQNNGVVDDSQLPKDRFSAERLKGVDSTLKIQPAKLEDSAVYLCASSSTRTQFFGPGTRLTVL.